This TCR beta chain was recovered during a study of neurological immune-mediated disorders. CDR3 length equals 15 residues. Germline V gene data show CDR1 as SGHRS and CDR2 as YFSETQ. Trimming removed 0 bases from V and 1 base from J, with 11 bases in between. This clonotype came up many times. From the 5' RACE reads, TCRdb called clonotypes with MiXCR, one entry per CDR3 protein. The table has tens of thousands of distinct CDR3 sequences, approximately 10% seen once. Unsorted libraries were generated from 2 million PBMCs held at -80 degrees C. Material: PBMCs. The receptor comes from a man aged 60 to 75 in good health. The chain has TRBV5-1 and TRBJ2-7; a weak D match, TRBD1 (6 bases). The CDR3: CASSLAPDRSYEQYF. The CDR3 nucleotides read TGCGCCAGCAGCTTGGCCCCGGACAGATCCTACGAGCAGTACTTC.